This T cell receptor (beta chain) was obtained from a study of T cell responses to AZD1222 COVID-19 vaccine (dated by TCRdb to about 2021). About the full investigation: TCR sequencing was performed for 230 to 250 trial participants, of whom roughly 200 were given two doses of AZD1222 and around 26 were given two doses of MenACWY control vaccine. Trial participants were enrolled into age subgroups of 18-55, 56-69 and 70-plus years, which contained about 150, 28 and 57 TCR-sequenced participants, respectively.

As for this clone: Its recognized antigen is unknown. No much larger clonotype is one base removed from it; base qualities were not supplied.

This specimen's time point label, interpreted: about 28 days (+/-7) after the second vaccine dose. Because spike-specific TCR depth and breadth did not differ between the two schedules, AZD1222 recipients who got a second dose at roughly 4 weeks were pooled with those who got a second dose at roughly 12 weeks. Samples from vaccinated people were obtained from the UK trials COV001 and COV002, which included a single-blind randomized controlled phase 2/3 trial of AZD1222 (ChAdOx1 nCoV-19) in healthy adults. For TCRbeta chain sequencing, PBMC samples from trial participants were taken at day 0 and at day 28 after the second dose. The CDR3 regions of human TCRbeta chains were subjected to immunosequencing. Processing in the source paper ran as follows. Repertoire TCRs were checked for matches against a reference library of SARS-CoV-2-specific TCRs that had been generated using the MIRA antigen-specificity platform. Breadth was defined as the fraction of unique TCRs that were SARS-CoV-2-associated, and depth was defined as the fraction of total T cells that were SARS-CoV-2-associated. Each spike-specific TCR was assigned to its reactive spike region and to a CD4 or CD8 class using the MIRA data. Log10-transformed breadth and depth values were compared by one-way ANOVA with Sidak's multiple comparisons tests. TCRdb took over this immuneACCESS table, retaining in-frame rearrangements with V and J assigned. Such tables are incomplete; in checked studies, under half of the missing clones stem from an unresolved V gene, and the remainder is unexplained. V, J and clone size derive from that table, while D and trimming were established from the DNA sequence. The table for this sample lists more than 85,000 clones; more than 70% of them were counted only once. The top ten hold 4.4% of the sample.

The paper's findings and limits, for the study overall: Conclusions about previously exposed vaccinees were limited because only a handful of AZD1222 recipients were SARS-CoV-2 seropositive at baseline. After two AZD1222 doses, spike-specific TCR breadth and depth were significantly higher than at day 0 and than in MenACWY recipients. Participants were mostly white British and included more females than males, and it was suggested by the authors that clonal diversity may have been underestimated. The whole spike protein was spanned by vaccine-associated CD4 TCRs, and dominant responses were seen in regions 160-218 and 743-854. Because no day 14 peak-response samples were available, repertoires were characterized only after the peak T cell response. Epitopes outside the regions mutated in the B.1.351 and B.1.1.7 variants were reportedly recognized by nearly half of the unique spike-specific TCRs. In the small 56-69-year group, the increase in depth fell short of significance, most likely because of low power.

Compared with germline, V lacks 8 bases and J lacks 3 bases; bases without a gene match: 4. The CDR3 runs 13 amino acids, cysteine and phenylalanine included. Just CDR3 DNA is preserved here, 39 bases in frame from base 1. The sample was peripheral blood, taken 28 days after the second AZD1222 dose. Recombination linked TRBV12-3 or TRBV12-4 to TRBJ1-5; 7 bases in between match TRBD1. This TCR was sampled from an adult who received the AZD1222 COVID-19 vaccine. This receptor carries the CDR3 CASQQGINQPQHF. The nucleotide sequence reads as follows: TGTGCCAGCCAACAGGGGATCAATCAGCCCCAGCATTTT.